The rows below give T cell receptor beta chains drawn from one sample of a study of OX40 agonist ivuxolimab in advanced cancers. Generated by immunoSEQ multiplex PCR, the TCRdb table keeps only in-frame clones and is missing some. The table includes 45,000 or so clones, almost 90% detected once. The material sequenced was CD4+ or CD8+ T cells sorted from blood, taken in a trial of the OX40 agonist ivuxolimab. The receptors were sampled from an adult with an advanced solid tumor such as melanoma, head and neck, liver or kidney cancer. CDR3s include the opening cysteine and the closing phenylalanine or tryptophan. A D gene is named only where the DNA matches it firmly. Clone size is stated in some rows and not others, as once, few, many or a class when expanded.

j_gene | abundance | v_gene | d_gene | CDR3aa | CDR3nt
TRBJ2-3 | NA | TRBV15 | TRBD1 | CATSPGGTSFTDTQYF | TGTGCCACCAGCCCAGGGGGAACGTCGTTCACAGATACGCAGTATTTT
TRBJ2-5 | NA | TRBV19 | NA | CASSARSRGETQYF | TGTGCCAGTAGTGCCCGGTCGCGTGGAGAGACCCAGTACTTC
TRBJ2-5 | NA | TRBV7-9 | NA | CASSTGGGGLGTQYF | TGTGCCAGCAGCACCGGAGGTGGGGGCCTCGGGACCCAGTACTTC
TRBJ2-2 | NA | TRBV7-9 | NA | CASSPQGSGNTGELFF | TGTGCCAGCAGCCCTCAGGGATCAGGGAACACCGGGGAGCTGTTTTTT
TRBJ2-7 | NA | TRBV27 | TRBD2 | CASSPLRLAGEQYF | TGTGCCAGCAGTCCCCTCCGACTAGCGGGAGAGCAGTACTTC
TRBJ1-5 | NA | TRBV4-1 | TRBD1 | CASSQGQGGQPQHF | TGCGCCAGCAGCCAGGGACAGGGAGGACAGCCCCAGCATTTT
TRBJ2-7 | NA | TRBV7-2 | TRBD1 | CASSFGQGYEQYF | TGTGCCAGCAGCTTTGGACAGGGTTACGAGCAGTACTTC
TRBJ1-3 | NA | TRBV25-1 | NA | CASSPGVNSGNTIYF | TGTGCCAGCTCCCCCGGAGTTAACTCTGGAAACACCATATATTTT
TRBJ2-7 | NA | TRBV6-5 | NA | CASSWSGEQYF | TGTGCCAGCTCGTGGAGCGGCGAGCAGTACTTC
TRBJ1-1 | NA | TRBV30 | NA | CACGTTEAFF | TGTGCCTGTGGGACTACTGAAGCTTTCTTT
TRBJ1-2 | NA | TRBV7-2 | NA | CASSPLSPDYGYTF | TGTGCCAGCAGCCCACTGAGTCCCGACTATGGCTACACCTTC
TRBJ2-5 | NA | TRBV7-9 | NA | CASSLSAAEQETQYF | TGTGCCAGCAGCTTAAGTGCGGCGGAGCAAGAGACCCAGTACTTC
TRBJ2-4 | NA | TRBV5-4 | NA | CASARDAQNIQYF | TGTGCCAGCGCTCGAGACGCTCAGAACATTCAGTACTTC
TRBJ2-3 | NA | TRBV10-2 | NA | CASRLGLVSTDTQYF | TGCGCCAGCAGATTAGGGCTAGTAAGCACAGATACGCAGTATTTT
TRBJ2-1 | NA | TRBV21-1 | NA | CASSKGGNEQFF | TGTGCCAGCAGCAAAGGGGGCAATGAGCAGTTCTTC
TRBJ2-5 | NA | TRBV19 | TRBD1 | CASSQDREETQYF | TGTGCCAGTAGTCAAGACAGGGAAGAGACCCAGTACTTC
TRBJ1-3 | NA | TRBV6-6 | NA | CASRVNPSGNTIYF | TGTGCCAGCAGAGTGAACCCCTCTGGAAACACCATATATTTT
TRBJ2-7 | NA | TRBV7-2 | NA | CASSPGPVSYEQYF | TGTGCCAGCAGCCCGGGCCCGGTGTCCTACGAGCAGTACTTC
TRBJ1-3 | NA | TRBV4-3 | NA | CASSQDSGGHSGNTIYF | TGCGCCAGCAGCCAAGATTCCGGGGGGCACTCTGGAAACACCATATATTTT
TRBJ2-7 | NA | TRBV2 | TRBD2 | CASSAWTSGSLGRYEQYF | TGTGCCAGCAGTGCCTGGACTAGCGGGAGCCTTGGCAGGTACGAGCAGTACTTC
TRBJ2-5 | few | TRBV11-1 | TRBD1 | CASRRRQGVQETQYF | TGTGCCAGCAGAAGGCGACAGGGGGTACAAGAGACCCAGTACTTC
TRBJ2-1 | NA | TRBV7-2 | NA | CASLLFPYSYNEQFF | TGTGCCAGCCTTCTGTTTCCGTACTCCTACAATGAGCAGTTCTTC
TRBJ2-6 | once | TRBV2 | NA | CASSEALLRAGANVLTF | TGTGCCAGCAGTGAAGCCCTATTGCGGGCGGGGGCCAACGTCCTGACTTTC
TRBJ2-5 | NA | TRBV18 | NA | CASSPPVMKETQYF | TGTGCCAGCTCACCACCGGTGATGAAAGAGACCCAGTACTTC
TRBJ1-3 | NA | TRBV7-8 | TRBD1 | CASSKDRGRLGTIYF | TGTGCCAGCAGCAAAGACAGGGGCCGTCTCGGCACCATATATTTT
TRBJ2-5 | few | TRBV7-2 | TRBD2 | CASRTSGGQETQYF | TGTGCCAGCAGGACTAGCGGGGGCCAAGAGACCCAGTACTTC
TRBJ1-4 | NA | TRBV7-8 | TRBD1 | CASSLLGGQGANEKLFF | TGTGCCAGCAGCCTACTGGGGGGTCAGGGGGCAAATGAAAAACTGTTTTTT
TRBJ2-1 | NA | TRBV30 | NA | CAWSYRARGEQFF | TGTGCCTGGAGTTACAGGGCGAGGGGCGAGCAGTTCTTC